The T cell receptor (beta chain) under discussion was sequenced for a study of blood T cell repertoires in COVID-19. Study in general: The study drew acute and convalescent COVID-19 samples from the United States, Italy and Spain.

V trimming: 5 bases; J trimming: 1 base; junction bases outside the gene matches: 8. The length of the CDR3 is 16 residues. CDR1 is SGHTA, CDR2 FQGNSA, per germline. Method: immunoSEQ multiplex PCR; TCRdb's copy keeps in-frame clones and lacks some. This sample has 300,000 to 350,000 clones; approximately 90% occur once, and the top ten carry about 3.5%. Sequenced material: peripheral blood. The sequence came from a young woman who had recovered from COVID-19. This chain links TRBV7-2 with TRBJ2-3; 8 nucleotides align to TRBD2. The CDR3 sequence is CASSASGGYGTDTQYF. In DNA form, the CDR3 reads TGTGCCAGCAGCGCTTCGGGGGGGTATGGCACAGATACGCAGTATTTT.